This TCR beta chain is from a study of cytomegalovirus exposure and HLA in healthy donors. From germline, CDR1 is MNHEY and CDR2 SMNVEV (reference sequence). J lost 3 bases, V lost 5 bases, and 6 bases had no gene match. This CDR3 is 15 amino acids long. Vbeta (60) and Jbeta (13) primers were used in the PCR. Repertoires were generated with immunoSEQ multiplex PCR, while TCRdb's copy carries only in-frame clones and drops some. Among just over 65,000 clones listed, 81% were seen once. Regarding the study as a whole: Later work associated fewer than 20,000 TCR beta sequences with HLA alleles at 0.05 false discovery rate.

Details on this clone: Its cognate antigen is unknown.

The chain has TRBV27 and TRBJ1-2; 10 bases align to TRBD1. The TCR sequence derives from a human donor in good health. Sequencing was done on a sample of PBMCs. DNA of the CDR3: TGTGCCAGCAGTACCGGGACAGGGGAGGACTATGGCTACACCTTC. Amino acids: CASSTGTGEDYGYTF.